A single sample is the source of the 29 T cell receptor beta chains below, sequenced in a study of CD8 T cells in Susac syndrome. Reverse transcription of roughly 0.5 to 1 ug RNA was carried out with random hexamers. MiXCR was run by TCRdb on the immunoSEQ multiplex PCR reads, yielding one entry per CDR3 protein. The data contain some 300,000 distinct CDR3 sequences, around 85% of them singletons. Material for sequencing was CD8+ T cells from PBMCs. The receptors were sampled from a human donor with multiple sclerosis.

V and J are TRBV7-9 and TRBJ2-5; D perhaps matches TRBD2 (6 bases). CDR1 SEHNR and CDR2 FQNEAQ come from the germline V gene (reference sequence). Trimming pared 2 bases from V and 2 bases from J, leaving 9 bases between. The CDR3 loop spans 14 amino acids. The CDR3 bases are TGTGCCAGCAGCTTAATCAGCGGGCAAGAGACCCAGTACTTC. This encodes CASSLISGQETQYF. Complete variable domain (other parts from reference TRBV7-9 and TRBJ2-5): DTGVSQNPRHKITKRGQNVTFRCDPISEHNRLYWYRQTLGQGPEFLTYFQNEAQLEKSRLLSDRFSAERPKGSFSTLEIQRTEQGDSAMYLCASSLISGQETQYFGPGTRLLVL.

This chain links TRBV27 with TRBJ2-1, with 8 positions matching TRBD1. Germline CDR1 and CDR2: MNHEY and SMNVEV (reference sequence). Germline trimming cut 3 bases from V and 5 bases from J; bases unmatched to any gene: 6. The CDR3 sequence is 15 residues long. CDR3 protein: CASSFPAGGHNEQFF. CDR3 sequence (DNA): TGTGCCAGCAGTTTTCCCGCAGGGGGCCACAATGAGCAGTTCTTC.

This rearrangement joins TRBV7-9 to TRBJ2-7, with D possibly being TRBD1 (6 bases). The germline V gene has CDR1 SEHNR and CDR2 FQNEAQ (reference sequence). Trimming pared 5 bases from V and 0 bases from J, leaving 8 bases between. The CDR3 runs 13 residues. The DNA for the CDR3 is TGTGCCAGCAGCAGGGGGAACTCCTACGAGCAGTACTTC. Translating it yields CASSRGNSYEQYF.

The chain carries TRBV18 and TRBJ2-3; TRBD1 matches at 7 bases. Looked up from germline, CDR1 is KGHSH and CDR2 is LQKENI. CDR3 size: 15 residues. V lost 8 bases and J lost 2; bases outside the gene matches: 10. The CDR3 region has the DNA TGTGCCAGCACGGACAGGTGGCAAATCACAGATACGCAGTATTTT. It is translated as CASTDRWQITDTQYF.

The chain is built from TRBV28 and TRBJ2-3; weak D call: TRBD1 (6 bases). The CDR3 totals 16 residues. V lost 8 bases and J lost 3, with 21 bases in between. The germline V gene encodes CDR1 MDHEN and CDR2 SYDVKM. The CDR3 coding sequence is TGTGCCAGCCGACCCAGGGGCCCGGTGGGGACAGATACGCAGTATTTT. This codes for CASRPRGPVGTDTQYF.

This chain links TRBV7-9 with TRBJ2-7; tentatively, D is TRBD2 (5 bases). The CDR3 covers 13 residues. In germline, CDR1 is SEHNR, CDR2 FQNEAQ (reference sequence). The V end lost 1 base, the J end lost 5 bases, and 9 bases lay between the germline ends. The CDR3 reads CASSLDGGDEQYF. In DNA form, the CDR3 reads TGTGCCAGCAGCTTAGATGGAGGAGACGAGCAGTACTTC.

This clonotype was seen a few times. CDR3 loop: CASSSLGGFSYEQYF. The CDR3 nucleotides are TGTGCCAGCAGTTCCCTCGGGGGGTTTTCCTACGAGCAGTACTTC. The rearrangement joins TRBV27 to TRBJ2-7; 7 nucleotides line up with TRBD2. CDR3 length: 15 residues. J was trimmed by 1 base and V by 4 bases; bases with no gene match: 7. Germline values: CDR1 MNHEY, CDR2 SMNVEV (reference sequence).

In its sample, this clonotype was seen a few times. This chain links TRBV25-1 with TRBJ2-7; no firm D call. This CDR3 is 13 amino acids long. Germline V gives CDR1 MGHDK, CDR2 SYGVNS. V was shortened by 6 bases and J by 1 base, with 10 bases between the two germline ends. The CDR3 reads CASSADPSYEQYF. Here the CDR3 DNA reads TGTGCCAGCAGCGCGGACCCGTCCTACGAGCAGTACTTC.

The chain is built from TRBV27 and TRBJ1-4; D unresolved. This CDR3 has 15 residues. Looked up from germline, CDR1 is MNHEY and CDR2 is SMNVEV (reference sequence). The V end lost 6 bases, the J end lost 12 bases, and 23 bases lay between the germline ends. CDR3 amino acids: CASSATGNPLRELFF. The CDR3 coding sequence is TGTGCCAGCAGCGCTACCGGGAACCCCTTGAGGGAACTGTTTTTT.

CDR3 sequence reads: CSARDGGRGQVEQFF. The CDR3 DNA is TGCAGTGCTAGAGATGGTGGCAGGGGGCAAGTTGAGCAGTTCTTC. This chain joins TRBV20-1 and TRBJ2-1; 8 nucleotides agree with TRBD1. The germline V gene has CDR1 DFQATT and CDR2 SNEGSKA (reference sequence). The CDR3 totals 15 residues. V lost 0 bases to trimming and J lost 9 bases; unmatched junction nucleotides: 10.

This clonotype was seen once. This sequence joins TRBV18 and TRBJ2-1; perhaps TRBD1 as D (5 bases). Trimming removed 6 bases at V and 8 bases at J, with 26 bases between. The CDR3 sequence is 17 residues long. CDR1 is KGHSH and CDR2 is LQKENI in the germline V gene. The DNA of the CDR3 is TGTGCCAGCTCCAACTTAGGGGCCGATCCAATTCGCGATGAGCAGTTCTTC. This codes for CASSNLGADPIRDEQFF. The full variable domain, completed using reference TRBV18 and TRBJ2-1, is NAGVMQNPRHLVRRRGQEARLRCSPMKGHSHVYWYRQLPEEGLKFMVYLQKENIIDESGMPKERFSAEFPKEGPSILRIQQVVRGDSAAYFCASSNLGADPIRDEQFFGPGTRLTVL.

This sequence joins TRBV7-2 and TRBJ2-1, with 9 bases aligning to TRBD2. The CDR3 runs 16 residues. The germline V gene has CDR1 SGHTA and CDR2 FQGNSA. Losses at the gene ends were 5 bases for V and 5 bases for J; bases not matched to a gene: 10. The CDR3 sequence: CASSGLPGLAHNEQFF. The CDR3 DNA is TGTGCCAGCAGCGGACTACCGGGACTAGCTCACAATGAGCAGTTCTTC.

This clonotype was counted between two and nine times. The J gene is TRBJ1-4, the V gene TRBV6-1, with a tentative D call TRBD1 (5 bases). There are 15 residues in the CDR3. Germline CDR1 is MNHNS and CDR2 is SASEGT. V was shortened by 6 bases and J by 4 bases, with 15 bases between the two germline ends. CDR3 region: CASSKTASLNEKLFF. In nucleotides, the CDR3 is TGTGCCAGCAGCAAGACAGCCTCCCTTAATGAAAAACTGTTTTTT.

V is TRBV29-1 and J is TRBJ2-1; tentatively, D is TRBD2 (6 bases). The CDR3 is 13 residues long. Trimming shortened V by 7 bases and J by 3 bases, and 13 bases separated the two germline ends. The germline V gene encodes CDR1 SQVTM and CDR2 ANQGSEA. CDR3 in DNA: TGCAGCGGGACGGGAGTGGACTACAATGAGCAGTTCTTC. This sequence encodes CSGTGVDYNEQFF.

The chain joins TRBV19 to TRBJ1-5, with TRBD1 matching 10 bases. The length of the CDR3 is 15 residues. J lost 3 bases, V lost 7 bases, and 6 bases had no gene match. Germline CDR1 and CDR2: LNHDA and SQIVND (reference sequence). CDR3 loop: CASTMTGGANQPQHF. CDR3 DNA: TGTGCCAGTACGATGACAGGGGGCGCCAATCAGCCCCAGCATTTT.

The rearrangement joins TRBV10-3 to TRBJ1-3; 7 nucleotides align to TRBD1. The germline CDR1 and CDR2 sequences are ENHRY and SYGVKD. The CDR3 contains 14 residues. Trimming at V came to 11 bases and at J to 1 base, leaving 8 bases not matched to a gene. The CDR3 DNA reads as TGTGCCGCTAGGGACAGTGCTTCTGGAAACACCATATATTTT. It specifies CAARDSASGNTIYF.

The genes are TRBV29-1 and TRBJ2-3; TRBD2 agrees at 7 bases. This CDR3 has 14 residues. J was trimmed by 0 bases and V by 2 bases; bases with no gene match: 2. Germline CDR1 is SQVTM and CDR2 is ANQGSEA. CDR3: CSVELAGSTDTQYF. CDR3 in DNA: TGCAGCGTTGAATTAGCGGGTAGCACAGATACGCAGTATTTT.

The rearrangement links TRBV9 to TRBJ2-3, with a tentative D call TRBD2 (5 bases). Germline V gene sequence: CDR1 SGDLS, CDR2 YYNGEE. The V gene lost 3 bases and the J gene lost 0 bases, with 23 bases spanning the gap. This CDR3 has 19 residues. This CDR3 reads CASSAARTRLAESTDTQYF. The CDR3 DNA reads TGTGCCAGCAGCGCGGCCCGGACCAGGCTAGCTGAGAGCACAGATACGCAGTATTTT.

This clonotype has only a few counts. The V and J genes are TRBV12-3 or TRBV12-4 and TRBJ1-4, with D possibly TRBD1 on 6 matching bases. The CDR3 loop spans 14 amino acids. Trimming removed 6 bases at V and 6 bases at J, with 14 bases between. CDR3 loop: CASRQQGIDEKLFF. The CDR3, as DNA: TGTGCCAGCAGGCAACAGGGTATCGATGAAAAACTGTTTTTT.

V and J are TRBV13 and TRBJ1-2, with D unclear. The V end lost 0 bases, the J end lost 8 bases, and 13 bases lay between the germline ends. The CDR3 has 14 amino acids. CDR1 is PRHDT and CDR2 is FYEKMQ in the germline V gene (reference sequence). CDR3 loop: CASSLGKGRRGYTF. As DNA, the CDR3 is TGTGCCAGCAGCTTAGGGAAGGGTCGAAGAGGCTACACCTTC.

This clonotype was found a few times. The chain joins TRBV28 to TRBJ2-7, with 9 bases that match TRBD1. This CDR3 has 16 residues. Trimming cost V 6 bases and J 3 bases; bases outside gene matches: 12. Germline lookup yields CDR1 MDHEN and CDR2 SYDVKM. CDR3: CASRPQGAVGNYEQYF. The CDR3 DNA sequence: TGTGCCAGCAGGCCACAGGGGGCAGTGGGGAACTACGAGCAGTACTTC.

The gene calls are TRBV9 and TRBJ2-3, with TRBD1 matching over 10 bases. Germline V CDR1 and CDR2: SGDLS, YYNGEE. V was pared by 0 bases and J by 2 bases, with 9 bases of the junction left unmatched. The CDR3 extends over 18 amino acids. DNA of the CDR3: TGTGCCAGCAGCGTAGAAGTTAGGGGACAGGGGATCACAGATACGCAGTATTTT. Translation gives CASSVEVRGQGITDTQYF.

This clonotype appeared a few times. The chain combines TRBV11-2 with TRBJ2-7, with 12 bases that match TRBD1. Germline V gene sequence: CDR1 SGHAT, CDR2 FQNNGV. The CDR3 has 17 amino acids. Germline trimming cut 5 bases from V and 1 base from J; bases unmatched to any gene: 9. The CDR3 nucleotides are TGTGCCAGCAGCGCCGGGACAGGGGGCTTCCTTTCCTACGAGCAGTACTTC. This codes for CASSAGTGGFLSYEQYF.

J is TRBJ1-4 and V is TRBV27, with 9 bases aligning to TRBD1. The germline V gene has CDR1 MNHEY and CDR2 SMNVEV (reference sequence). CDR3 size: 13 residues. V shed 10 bases, J shed 7 bases, and the junction held 7 bases outside the gene matches. The CDR3 is CATTPTGGEKLFF. The CDR3 region has the DNA TGTGCCACCACCCCGACAGGGGGTGAAAAACTGTTTTTT.

The chain carries TRBV19 and TRBJ2-7; D may be TRBD1 (5 bases). Trimming took off 1 base at V and 1 base at J, with 8 bases between the two ends. This CDR3 has 14 residues. The V gene's germline CDR1 is LNHDA and CDR2 SQIVND (reference sequence). CDR3 loop: CASSIGPGSYEQYF. In DNA, the CDR3 is TGTGCCAGTAGTATAGGGCCAGGGTCCTACGAGCAGTACTTC.

The V call is TRBV11-2, the J call TRBJ2-2, with TRBD2 matching over 10 bases. J gave up 5 bases and V 1 base, and 7 bases lay outside the gene matches. This CDR3 is 17 amino acids long. Per germline, CDR1 SGHAT and CDR2 FQNNGV. The CDR3 is CASSLAPAGGGTGELFF. In DNA form, the CDR3 reads TGTGCCAGCAGCTTAGCTCCAGCGGGAGGGGGTACCGGGGAGCTGTTTTTT. Together with reference TRBV11-2 and TRBJ2-2, the CDR3 gives the full variable domain: EAGVAQSPRYKIIEKRQSVAFWCNPISGHATLYWYQQILGQGPKLLIQFQNNGVVDDSQLPKDRFSAERLKGVDSTLKIQPAKLEDSAVYLCASSLAPAGGGTGELFFGEGSRLTVL.

The chain has TRBV10-2 and TRBJ1-1; the D is unclear. CDR3 length: 12 residues. Per the germline V gene, CDR1 is WSHSY and CDR2 is SAAADI. V lost 8 bases and J lost 6, with 13 bases in between. CDR3 bases: TGCGCCAGCGGGGAGGGAGGGCCTGAAGCTTTCTTT. The encoded protein is CASGEGGPEAFF.

This chain connects TRBV7-9 to TRBJ2-1; 9 bases map to TRBD2. This CDR3 is built from 15 residues. V lost 3 bases and J lost 8; bases outside the gene matches: 8. The germline CDR1 and CDR2 sequences are SEHNR and FQNEAQ (reference sequence). The CDR3 DNA sequence: TGTGCCAGCAGCTTTCCGGCTAGCGGGACGCATGAGCAGTTCTTC. Its translation is CASSFPASGTHEQFF.

V and J are TRBV30 and TRBJ2-7; 9 positions agree with TRBD1. This CDR3 has 13 residues. The junction had 3 bases not matched to a gene; V was cut back by 2 bases and J by 4 bases. CDR1 GTSNPN and CDR2 SVGIG come from the germline V gene (reference sequence). The CDR3 loop is CAWSPGTGYEQYF. CDR3 sequence (DNA): TGTGCCTGGAGTCCCGGGACAGGGTACGAGCAGTACTTC.